This T cell receptor (beta chain) comes out of a study of blood T cell repertoires in COVID-19. Germline V gene lookup returns CDR1 KGHDR and CDR2 SFDVKD. This CDR3 comprises 14 residues. Trimming left V 3 bases short and J 10 bases short, with 15 bases between. Everyone who took part was roughly 18 to 89 years old, and they came from about two dozen US areas. The method was immunoSEQ multiplex PCR; TCRdb's version includes in-frame clones alone and lacks a portion of them. The data show around 310,000 clones, with about 90% seen just once and almost 9.5% held by the top ten. The chain carries TRBV24-1 and TRBJ2-1; D perhaps matches TRBD2 (5 bases). This TCR derives from a woman in her 30s who had recovered from COVID-19. Specimen: PBMCs or T cells enriched from blood (not recorded which). The CDR3 region is CATSDPNLRGEQFF. The CDR3 DNA sequence: TGTGCCACCAGTGATCCGAATCTAAGAGGGGAGCAGTTCTTC.